The next 18 T cell receptor beta chains were all read from a single sample in a study of blood T cell repertoires in COVID-19. The table came from immunoSEQ multiplex PCR; TCRdb's copy has only in-frame clones and leaves some out. The table has 150,000 or so clones, about 85% seen once. The source material was peripheral blood. Receptor source: a man aged 60 to 75 with acute or convalescent COVID-19.

The chain carries TRBV24-1 and TRBJ2-1, with a possible D match to TRBD2 (6 bases). CDR1 is KGHDR and CDR2 is SFDVKD in the germline V gene. The CDR3 is made up of 14 amino acids. V lost 4 bases and J lost 1, with 7 bases in between. The CDR3 loop is CATSESGSYNEQFF. The CDR3 DNA follows: TGTGCCACCAGTGAAAGCGGGTCCTACAATGAGCAGTTCTTC.

The genes are TRBV7-6 and TRBJ1-1; D is unresolved. Germline V gene lookup returns CDR1 SGHVS and CDR2 FNYEAQ. This CDR3 has 15 amino acids. The V end lost 1 base, the J end lost 1 base, and 10 bases lay between the germline ends. The CDR3: CASSLGVSANTEAFF. The CDR3 DNA is TGTGCCAGCAGCTTAGGTGTCAGTGCGAACACTGAAGCTTTCTTT.

J is TRBJ2-2 and V is TRBV30, with a possible D match to TRBD1 (6 bases). Deletions cut 2 bases from V and 5 bases from J, with 12 bases between. Germline V gene lookup returns CDR1 GTSNPN and CDR2 SVGIG (reference sequence). The CDR3 runs to 14 residues. CDR3 loop: CAWSSRGLTGELFF. The CDR3 nucleotides are TGTGCCTGGAGTAGCAGGGGTTTGACCGGGGAGCTGTTTTTT.

The chain recombines TRBV28 with TRBJ2-7, with 16 positions matching TRBD2. The CDR3 has 15 residues. Unmatched junction bases numbered 5, after V lost 7 bases and J lost 5 bases. The germline gives CDR1 MDHEN, CDR2 SYDVKM. CDR3 DNA: TGTGCCAGCATTACGGGACTAGCGGGAGGGAACGAGCAGTACTTC. This sequence encodes CASITGLAGGNEQYF.

A single count supports this clone. The rearrangement joins TRBV11-2 to TRBJ1-2; maybe TRBD1 (5 bases). Germline assignment: CDR1 SGHAT and CDR2 FQNNGV. This CDR3 region has 13 residues. V dropped 3 bases and J dropped 6 bases, with 11 bases sitting between them. The CDR3, as DNA: TGTGCCAGCAGCTTCCTGGGGCGGCATGGCTACACCTTC. This encodes CASSFLGRHGYTF.

This clone occurred a few times. This chain uses TRBV11-2 with TRBJ1-4; 7 nucleotides align to TRBD1. The germline V gene encodes CDR1 SGHAT and CDR2 FQNNGV. V shed 5 bases, J shed 4 bases, and the junction held 7 bases outside the gene matches. The CDR3 length is 15 residues. The CDR3 spells CASSPGQVYNEKLFF. The CDR3 DNA sequence: TGTGCCAGCAGCCCCGGACAGGTTTATAATGAAAAACTGTTTTTT.

The chain employs TRBV10-3 and TRBJ2-2; 8 nucleotides agree with TRBD2. With V trimmed by 4 bases and J by 6 bases, 7 bases remained unmatched. The germline V gene has CDR1 ENHRY and CDR2 SYGVKD. This CDR3 has 15 amino acids. This CDR3 is CAISGTSSSPGELFF. The CDR3 nucleotides read TGTGCCATCAGTGGGACTAGCTCTTCCCCCGGGGAGCTGTTTTTT.

This rearrangement joins TRBV27 to TRBJ2-2; the D is unclear. V lost 5 bases and J 1 base, leaving 8 bases between the germline ends. The length of the CDR3 is 14 residues. Per the germline V gene, CDR1 is MNHEY and CDR2 is SMNVEV (reference sequence). The CDR3 bases are TGTGCCAGCAGTCCCCAGGAGAACACCGGGGAGCTGTTTTTT. Its protein product is CASSPQENTGELFF.

Details on this clone: The identical CDR3 is also encoded by other nucleotide sequences in the sample. V usage is TRBV29-1 and J usage is TRBJ2-2, with unresolved D. This CDR3 is 13 amino acids long. Germline V CDR1 and CDR2: SQVTM, ANQGSEA. V was shortened by 3 bases and J by 0 bases, with 5 bases between the two germline ends. The CDR3 coding sequence is TGCAGCGTTGACAGTTCGAACACCGGGGAGCTGTTTTTT. Its translation is CSVDSSNTGELFF.

This clone is a singleton in its sample. The chain employs TRBV20-1 and TRBJ1-2, with 8 positions matching TRBD1. This CDR3 has 11 residues. Germline values: CDR1 DFQATT, CDR2 SNEGSKA (reference sequence). The CDR3 sequence is CTSSDREAYTF. CDR3 sequence (DNA): TGCACCTCCTCGGACAGGGAGGCCTACACCTTC.

This sequence joins TRBV19 and TRBJ2-5; TRBD1 is a possible D gene (7 bases). There are 15 residues in the CDR3. Trimming removed 7 bases at V and 5 bases at J, with 20 bases between. Germline V gene data show CDR1 as LNHDA and CDR2 as SQIVND (reference sequence). Here the CDR3 DNA reads TGTGCCAGTAAAACCGACAGGGCTAGCGCGGAGACCCAGTACTTC. It is translated as CASKTDRASAETQYF.

The chain combines TRBV7-6 with TRBJ1-5; a weak D match, TRBD1 (5 bases). V was cut by 2 bases and J by 9 bases, with 17 bases left in between. The germline V gene has CDR1 SGHVS and CDR2 FNYEAQ. This CDR3 has 15 amino acids. The CDR3 spells CASSLKGQGLGPQHF. In DNA form, the CDR3 reads TGTGCCAGCAGCTTAAAGGGCCAGGGTTTAGGGCCCCAGCATTTT.

This sequence joins TRBV27 and TRBJ2-7; the match to TRBD2 covers 7 bases. Germline V gives CDR1 MNHEY, CDR2 SMNVEV (reference sequence). The length of the CDR3 is 16 residues. J lost 1 base, V lost 4 bases, and 10 bases had no gene match. The DNA of the CDR3 is TGTGCCAGCAGTTACTCAGCCGGGACTACTTCCTACGAGCAGTACTTC. Amino acid sequence: CASSYSAGTTSYEQYF.

This clone was recorded once. Other DNA sequences in this specimen translate into the identical CDR3. The chain carries TRBV18 and TRBJ1-2; TRBD1 matches 8 bases. The CDR3 length is 15 residues. V shed 4 bases and J 3 bases; nucleotides not matched to a gene: 7. CDR1 is KGHSH, CDR2 LQKENI, per germline. The CDR3 DNA reads TGTGCCAGCTCACAAACTGGACAGGGCGACTATGGCTACACCTTC. Translated: CASSQTGQGDYGYTF.

This chain uses TRBV19 with TRBJ2-1, with 9 positions matching TRBD2. The germline CDR1 and CDR2 sequences are LNHDA and SQIVND (reference sequence). After removal of 2 bases from V and 5 bases from J, the junction contained 10 bases not matched to a gene. The CDR3 has 17 residues. The CDR3: CASSITPSSGSNNEQFF. CDR3 bases: TGTGCCAGTAGTATAACCCCCAGTAGCGGGAGTAACAATGAGCAGTTCTTC.

The rearrangement joins TRBV5-5 to TRBJ2-1, with 9 bases lining up with TRBD2. The V gene end was trimmed by 1 base and the J gene end by 6 bases; junction bases not matched to a gene: 5. The CDR3 extends over 15 amino acids. Per germline, CDR1 SGHKS and CDR2 YYEKEE (reference sequence). The CDR3 sequence is CASSLSGLAFNEQFF. CDR3 nucleotides: TGTGCCAGCAGCTTGTCGGGACTAGCATTCAATGAGCAGTTCTTC.

This clone has just one count. The V gene is TRBV5-4, the J gene TRBJ2-3; 9 nucleotides agree with TRBD1. V lost 0 bases, J lost 5 bases, and 4 bases stayed unmatched. Germline V gene lookup returns CDR1 SGHNT and CDR2 YYREEE (reference sequence). The CDR3 length is 15 residues. CDR3 nucleotide sequence: TGTGCCAGCAGCTTGGGGGGGACAGGGCTAGATACGCAGTATTTT. As protein: CASSLGGTGLDTQYF.

The chain links TRBV5-1 to TRBJ2-1, with 12 positions matching TRBD2. The CDR3 contains 15 residues. J was trimmed by 5 bases and V by 4 bases; bases with no gene match: 4. CDR1 and CDR2 (germline): SGHRS, YFSETQ. The CDR3 DNA reads TGCGCCAGCAGCCGACTAGCGGGAGAGAACAATGAGCAGTTCTTC. Translating it yields CASSRLAGENNEQFF.